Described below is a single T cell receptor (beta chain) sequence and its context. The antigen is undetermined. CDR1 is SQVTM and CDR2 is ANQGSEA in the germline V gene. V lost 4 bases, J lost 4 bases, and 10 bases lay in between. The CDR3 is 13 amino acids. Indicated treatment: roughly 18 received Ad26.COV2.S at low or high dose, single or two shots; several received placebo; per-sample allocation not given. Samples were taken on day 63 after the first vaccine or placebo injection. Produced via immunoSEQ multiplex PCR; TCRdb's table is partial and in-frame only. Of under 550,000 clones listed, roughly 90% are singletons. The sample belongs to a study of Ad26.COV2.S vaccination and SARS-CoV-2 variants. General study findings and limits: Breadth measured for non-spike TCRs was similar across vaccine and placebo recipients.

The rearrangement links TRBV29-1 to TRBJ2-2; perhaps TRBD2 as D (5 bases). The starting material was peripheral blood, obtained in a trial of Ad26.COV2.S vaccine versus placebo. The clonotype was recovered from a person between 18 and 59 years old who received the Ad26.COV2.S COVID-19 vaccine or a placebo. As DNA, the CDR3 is TGCAGCGTTGCAGAGGGTGGCACCGGGGAGCTGTTTTTT. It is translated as CSVAEGGTGELFF.